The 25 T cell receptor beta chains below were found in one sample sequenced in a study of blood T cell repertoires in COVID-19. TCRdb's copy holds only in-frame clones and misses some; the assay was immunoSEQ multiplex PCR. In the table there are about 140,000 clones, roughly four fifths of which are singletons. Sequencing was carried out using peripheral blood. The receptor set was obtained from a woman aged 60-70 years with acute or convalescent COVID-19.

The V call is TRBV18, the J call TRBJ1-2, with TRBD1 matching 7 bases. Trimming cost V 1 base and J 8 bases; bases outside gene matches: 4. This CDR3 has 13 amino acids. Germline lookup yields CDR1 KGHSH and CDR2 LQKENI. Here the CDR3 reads CASSPLGTEGYTF. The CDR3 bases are TGTGCCAGCTCACCACTAGGGACAGAAGGCTACACCTTC.

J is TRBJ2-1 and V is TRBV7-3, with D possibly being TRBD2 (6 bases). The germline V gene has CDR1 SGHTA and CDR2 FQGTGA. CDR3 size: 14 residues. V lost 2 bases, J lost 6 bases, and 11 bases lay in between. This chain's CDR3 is CASSLAGPRNEQFF. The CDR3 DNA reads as TGTGCCAGCAGCTTAGCGGGGCCCCGCAATGAGCAGTTCTTC. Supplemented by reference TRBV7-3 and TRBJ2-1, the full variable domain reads GAGVSQTPSNKVTEKGKYVELRCDPISGHTALYWYRQSLGQGPEFLIYFQGTGAADDSGLPNDRFFAVRPEGSVSTLKIQRTERGDSAVYLCASSLAGPRNEQFFGPGTRLTVL.

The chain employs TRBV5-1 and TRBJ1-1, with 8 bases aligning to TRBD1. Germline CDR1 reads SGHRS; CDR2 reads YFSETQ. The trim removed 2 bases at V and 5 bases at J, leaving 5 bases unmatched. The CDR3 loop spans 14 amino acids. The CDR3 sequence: CASSLRTGQTEAFF. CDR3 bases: TGCGCCAGCAGCTTAAGGACAGGGCAAACTGAAGCTTTCTTT.

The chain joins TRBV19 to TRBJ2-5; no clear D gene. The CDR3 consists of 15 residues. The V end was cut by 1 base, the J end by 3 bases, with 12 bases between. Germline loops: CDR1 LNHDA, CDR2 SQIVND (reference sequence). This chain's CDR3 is CASSIGKASKETQYF. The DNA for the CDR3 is TGTGCCAGTAGTATAGGTAAAGCCTCGAAAGAGACCCAGTACTTC.

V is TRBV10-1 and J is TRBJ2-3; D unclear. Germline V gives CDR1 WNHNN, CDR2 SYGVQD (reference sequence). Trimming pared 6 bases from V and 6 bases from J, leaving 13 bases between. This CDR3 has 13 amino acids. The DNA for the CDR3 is TGCGCCAGCAGCGTAACACCCCTGGATACGCAGTATTTT. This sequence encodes CASSVTPLDTQYF.

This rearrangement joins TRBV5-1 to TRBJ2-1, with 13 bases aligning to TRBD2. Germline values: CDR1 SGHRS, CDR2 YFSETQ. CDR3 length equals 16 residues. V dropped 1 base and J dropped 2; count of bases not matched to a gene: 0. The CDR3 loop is CASSLTSGRAYNEQFF. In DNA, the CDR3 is TGCGCCAGCAGCTTGACTAGCGGGAGGGCCTACAATGAGCAGTTCTTC. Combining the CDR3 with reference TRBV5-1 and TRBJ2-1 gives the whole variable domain KAGVTQTPRYLIKTRGQQVTLSCSPISGHRSVSWYQQTPGQGLQFLFEYFSETQRNKGNFPGRFSGRQFSNSRSEMNVSTLELGDSALYLCASSLTSGRAYNEQFFGPGTRLTVL.

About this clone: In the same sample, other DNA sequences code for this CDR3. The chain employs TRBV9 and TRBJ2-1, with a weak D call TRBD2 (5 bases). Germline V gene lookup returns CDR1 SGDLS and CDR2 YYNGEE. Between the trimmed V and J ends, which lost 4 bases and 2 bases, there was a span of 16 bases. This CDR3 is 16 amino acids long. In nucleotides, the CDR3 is TGTGCCAGCAGCTCCCTTGGGCTAGCAGCCTACAATGAGCAGTTCTTC. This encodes CASSSLGLAAYNEQFF.

The CDR3 DNA is TGTGCCAGCAGTGAGGTTGGGCAGGGGCACCATCAGCCCCAGCATTTT. Amino acids: CASSEVGQGHHQPQHF. J is TRBJ1-5 and V is TRBV2, with D possibly being TRBD1 (6 bases). Trimming shortened V by 3 bases and J by 5 bases, and 17 bases separated the two germline ends. This CDR3 has 16 residues. The V gene's germline CDR1 is SNHLY and CDR2 FYNNEI.

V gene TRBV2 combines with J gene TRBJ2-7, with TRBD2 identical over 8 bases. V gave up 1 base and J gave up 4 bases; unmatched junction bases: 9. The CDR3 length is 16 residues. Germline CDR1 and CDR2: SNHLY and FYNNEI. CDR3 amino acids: CASSEVTSGRWYEQYF. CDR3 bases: TGTGCCAGCAGTGAAGTAACCAGCGGGAGATGGTACGAGCAGTACTTC.

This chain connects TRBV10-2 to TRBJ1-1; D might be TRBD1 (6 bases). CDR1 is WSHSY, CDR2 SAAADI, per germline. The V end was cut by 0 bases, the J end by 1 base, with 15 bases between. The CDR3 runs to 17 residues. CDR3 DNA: TGCGCCAGCAGTGAGTCAGGGAGGGGGGGCTGGAACACTGAAGCTTTCTTT. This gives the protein CASSESGRGGWNTEAFF.

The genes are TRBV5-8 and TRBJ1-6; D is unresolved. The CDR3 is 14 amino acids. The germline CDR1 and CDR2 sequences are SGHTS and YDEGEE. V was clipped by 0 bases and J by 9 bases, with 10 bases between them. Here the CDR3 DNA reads TGTGCCAGCAGCTTGGCCGACATTCTTTCACCCCTCCACTTT. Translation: CASSLADILSPLHF.

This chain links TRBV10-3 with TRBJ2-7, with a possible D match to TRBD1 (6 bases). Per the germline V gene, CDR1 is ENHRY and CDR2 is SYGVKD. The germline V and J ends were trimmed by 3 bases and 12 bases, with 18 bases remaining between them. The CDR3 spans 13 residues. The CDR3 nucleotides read TGTGCCATCAGTGAAAGCCAAGGGACACGGCTGTACTTC. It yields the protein CAISESQGTRLYF.

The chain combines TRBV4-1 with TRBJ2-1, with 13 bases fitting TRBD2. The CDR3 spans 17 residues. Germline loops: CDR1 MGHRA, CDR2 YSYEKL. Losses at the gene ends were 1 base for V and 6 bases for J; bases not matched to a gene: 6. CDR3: CASSQVGGLAGSNEQFF. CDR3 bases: TGCGCCAGCAGCCAAGTGGGGGGACTAGCGGGGTCCAATGAGCAGTTCTTC.

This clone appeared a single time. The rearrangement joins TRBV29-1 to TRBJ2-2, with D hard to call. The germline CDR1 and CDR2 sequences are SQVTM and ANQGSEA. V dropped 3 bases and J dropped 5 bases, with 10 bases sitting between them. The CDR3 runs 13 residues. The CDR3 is CSVDGPKTGELFF. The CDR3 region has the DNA TGCAGCGTTGATGGTCCTAAGACCGGGGAGCTGTTTTTT.

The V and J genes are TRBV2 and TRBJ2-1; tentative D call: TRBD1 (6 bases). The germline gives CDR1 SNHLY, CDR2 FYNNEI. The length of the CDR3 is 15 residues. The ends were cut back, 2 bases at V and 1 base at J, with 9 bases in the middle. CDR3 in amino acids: CASSERGYSYNEQFF. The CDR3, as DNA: TGTGCCAGCAGTGAAAGGGGGTATTCCTACAATGAGCAGTTCTTC.

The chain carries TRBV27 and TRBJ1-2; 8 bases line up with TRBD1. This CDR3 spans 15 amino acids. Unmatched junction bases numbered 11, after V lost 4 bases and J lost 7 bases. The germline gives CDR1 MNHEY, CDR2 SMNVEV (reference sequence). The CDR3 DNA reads TGTGCCAGCAGTTCCTCCGGACAGGGAAGACGTGGCTACACCTTC. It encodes CASSSSGQGRRGYTF.

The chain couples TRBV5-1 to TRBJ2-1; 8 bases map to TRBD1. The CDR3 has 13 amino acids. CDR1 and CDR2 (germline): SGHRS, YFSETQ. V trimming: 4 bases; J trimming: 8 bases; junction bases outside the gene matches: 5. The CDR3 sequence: CASSADRVYEQFF. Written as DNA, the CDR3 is TGCGCCAGCAGCGCGGACAGGGTATATGAGCAGTTCTTC.

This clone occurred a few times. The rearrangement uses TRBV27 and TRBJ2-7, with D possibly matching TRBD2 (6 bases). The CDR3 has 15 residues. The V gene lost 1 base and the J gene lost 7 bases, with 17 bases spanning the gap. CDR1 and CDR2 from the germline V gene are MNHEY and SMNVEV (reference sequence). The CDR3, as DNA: TGTGCCAGCAGTTTATTAGGGACTCCAACCGATGAGCAGTACTTC. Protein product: CASSLLGTPTDEQYF.

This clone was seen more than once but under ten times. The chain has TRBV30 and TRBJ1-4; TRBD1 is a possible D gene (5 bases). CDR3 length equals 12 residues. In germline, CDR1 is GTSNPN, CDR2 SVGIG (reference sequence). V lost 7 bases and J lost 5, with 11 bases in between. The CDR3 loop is CASGAGNEKLFF. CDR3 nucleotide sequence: TGTGCCTCTGGGGCCGGAAATGAAAAACTGTTTTTT.

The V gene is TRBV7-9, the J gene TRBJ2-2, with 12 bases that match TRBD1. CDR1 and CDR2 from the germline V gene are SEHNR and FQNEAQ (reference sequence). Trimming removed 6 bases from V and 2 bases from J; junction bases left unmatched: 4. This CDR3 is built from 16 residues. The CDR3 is CASRPGTGGNTGELFF. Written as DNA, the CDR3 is TGTGCCAGCAGGCCCGGGACAGGGGGCAACACCGGGGAGCTGTTTTTT.

CDR3 DNA: TGTGCCAGTAGTGACAGGGGCGACGCTGAAGCTTTCTTT. Its translation is CASSDRGDAEAFF. The chain joins TRBV19 to TRBJ1-1, with TRBD1 matching over 8 bases. The CDR3 totals 13 residues. J gave up 6 bases and V 5 bases, and 5 bases lay outside the gene matches. Germline V gives CDR1 LNHDA, CDR2 SQIVND (reference sequence).

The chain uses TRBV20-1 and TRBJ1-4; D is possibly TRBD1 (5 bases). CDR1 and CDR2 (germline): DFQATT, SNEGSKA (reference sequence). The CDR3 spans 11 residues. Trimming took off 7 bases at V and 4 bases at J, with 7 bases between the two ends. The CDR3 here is CSGQLNEKLFF. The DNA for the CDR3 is TGCAGTGGACAGCTTAATGAAAAACTGTTTTTT.

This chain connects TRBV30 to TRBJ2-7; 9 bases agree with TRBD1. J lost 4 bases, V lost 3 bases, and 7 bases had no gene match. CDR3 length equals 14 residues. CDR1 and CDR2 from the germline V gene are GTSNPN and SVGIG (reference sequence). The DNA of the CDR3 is TGTGCCTGGAGAGACAAGGGACAGGGTTACGAGCAGTACTTC. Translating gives CAWRDKGQGYEQYF. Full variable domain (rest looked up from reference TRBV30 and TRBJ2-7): SQTIHQWPATLVQPVGSPLSLECTVEGTSNPNLYWYRQAAGRGLQLLFYSVGIGQISSEVPQNLSASRPQDRQFILSSKKLLLSDSGFYLCAWRDKGQGYEQYFGPGTRLTVT.

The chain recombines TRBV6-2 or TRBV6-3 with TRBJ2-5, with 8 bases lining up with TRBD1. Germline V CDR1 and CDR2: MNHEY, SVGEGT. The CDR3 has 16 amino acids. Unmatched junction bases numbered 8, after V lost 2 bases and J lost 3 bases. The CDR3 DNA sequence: TGTGCCAGCAGTTACGGGCCTGGACAGGGCGAAGAGACCCAGTACTTC. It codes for CASSYGPGQGEETQYF.

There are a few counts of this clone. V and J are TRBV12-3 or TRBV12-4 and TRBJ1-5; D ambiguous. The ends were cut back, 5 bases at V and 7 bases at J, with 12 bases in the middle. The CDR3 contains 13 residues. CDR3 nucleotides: TGTGCCAGCAGTCCAGAGGGTGGACAGCCCCAGCATTTT. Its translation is CASSPEGGQPQHF.